These 29 T cell receptor beta chains came from one sample sequenced in a study of cytomegalovirus exposure and HLA in healthy donors. The PCR made use of 60 Vbeta and 13 Jbeta primers. Assay used: immunoSEQ multiplex PCR; TCRdb lists only in-frame clones, some missing. The data show about 140,000 clones, less than 80% seen once. Sequenced material: PBMCs. Receptors were obtained from a man in his fifties or sixties in good health and CMV-seropositive.

The chain couples TRBV11-2 to TRBJ2-7; 7 bases are shared with TRBD2. V lost 0 bases, J lost 4 bases, and 9 bases stayed unmatched. Per the germline V gene, CDR1 is SGHAT and CDR2 is FQNNGV. The CDR3 sequence is 16 residues long. CDR3 sequence: CASSLELGREGYEQYF. The CDR3, as DNA: TGTGCCAGCAGCTTAGAGTTGGGCAGGGAGGGGTACGAGCAGTACTTC.

The V call is TRBV11-1, the J call TRBJ2-1; 9 bases are a match to TRBD2. J lost 9 bases, V lost 4 bases, and 7 bases had no gene match. This CDR3 region has 14 residues. Germline V gene sequence: CDR1 SGHAT, CDR2 FQDESV (reference sequence). The CDR3 spells CASSSQGGGVEQFF. CDR3 in DNA: TGTGCCAGCAGCTCTCAGGGCGGGGGGGTTGAGCAGTTCTTC.

This clone has just a few counts. The genes are TRBV11-2 and TRBJ1-1, with D maybe TRBD1 (5 bases). The CDR3 spans 14 residues. In germline, CDR1 is SGHAT, CDR2 FQNNGV. V dropped 6 bases and J dropped 6 bases, with 17 bases sitting between them. DNA of the CDR3: TGTGCCAGCAGACCCCCAGGGCGGCGCGCTGAAGCTTTCTTT. Protein product: CASRPPGRRAEAFF.

The chain links TRBV5-6 to TRBJ2-1; tentatively, D is TRBD2 (6 bases). Germline CDR1 SGHDT, CDR2 YYEEEE. V was cut by 2 bases and J by 7 bases, with 16 bases left in between. CDR3 size: 15 residues. The CDR3 DNA reads TGTGCCAGCAGCTTATTCGGGGGAACCCGGAATGAGCAGTTCTTC. Protein sequence: CASSLFGGTRNEQFF.

The rearrangement uses TRBV5-1 and TRBJ2-1; 8 bases map to TRBD2. Per germline, CDR1 SGHRS and CDR2 YFSETQ. The CDR3 runs 16 residues. V lost 0 bases to trimming and J lost 3 bases; unmatched junction nucleotides: 5. The CDR3 loop reads CASSLGWTSSYNEQFF. CDR3 DNA sequence: TGCGCCAGCAGCTTGGGCTGGACTAGCAGCTACAATGAGCAGTTCTTC.

The genes are TRBV5-1 and TRBJ2-2; 8 bases are a match to TRBD2. Germline V lookup: CDR1 SGHRS, CDR2 YFSETQ. This CDR3 contains 15 residues. Trimming took 1 base from V and 3 from J; bases not matched to a gene: 2. In DNA, the CDR3 is TGCGCCAGCAGCTTGTTGCGGGGGGACACCGGGGAGCTGTTTTTT. It encodes CASSLLRGDTGELFF.

The chain has TRBV6-1 and TRBJ1-1, with 10 bases lining up with TRBD1. Germline CDR1 reads MNHNS; CDR2 reads SASEGT. The CDR3 loop spans 14 amino acids. V gave up 6 bases and J gave up 1 base; unmatched junction bases: 2. CDR3 in DNA: TGTGCCAGCAGGGACAGGGGGTGGAACACTGAAGCTTTCTTT. It encodes CASRDRGWNTEAFF.

The chain couples TRBV13 to TRBJ2-5, with 8 bases aligning to TRBD1. Germline assignment: CDR1 PRHDT and CDR2 FYEKMQ (reference sequence). V lost 6 bases and J lost 5; bases outside the gene matches: 8. The CDR3 has 14 residues. Here the CDR3 reads CASRFWTGPETQYF. The CDR3 DNA sequence: TGTGCCAGCAGGTTTTGGACAGGGCCCGAGACCCAGTACTTC.

With regard to this clone: The sample has other DNA sequences that encode this CDR3 too. CDR3: CASSRGGLAGGGETQYF. For the CDR3, the DNA is TGCGCCAGCAGCCGAGGGGGGCTAGCGGGAGGAGGTGAGACCCAGTACTTC. The V call is TRBV5-1, the J call TRBJ2-5; 11 bases agree with TRBD2. Germline V gene lookup returns CDR1 SGHRS and CDR2 YFSETQ. The CDR3 has 17 amino acids. J gave up 5 bases and V 4 bases, and 13 bases lay outside the gene matches.

The J gene is TRBJ2-7, the V gene TRBV19, with TRBD2 identical over 7 bases. Trimming at V came to 5 bases and at J to 5 bases, leaving 12 bases not matched to a gene. The germline V gene has CDR1 LNHDA and CDR2 SQIVND (reference sequence). This CDR3 is 15 amino acids long. This chain's CDR3 is CASSPFGTKLHEQYF. CDR3 DNA: TGTGCCAGTAGTCCTTTCGGGACTAAGTTGCACGAGCAGTACTTC.

The chain carries TRBV29-1 and TRBJ1-1, with unresolved D. V lost 1 base to trimming and J lost 4 bases, with 7 bases between them. The germline V gene has CDR1 SQVTM and CDR2 ANQGSEA. CDR3 length: 12 residues. The CDR3 nucleotides read TGCAGCGTTGAAGCGACGGGCACTGAAGCTTTCTTT. Translating gives CSVEATGTEAFF.

The V gene is TRBV9, the J gene TRBJ2-7; 8 nucleotides agree with TRBD1. The CDR3 runs 15 residues. Germline V gene data show CDR1 as SGDLS and CDR2 as YYNGEE. Trimming took 4 bases from V and 5 from J; bases not matched to a gene: 11. This chain's CDR3 is CASSIDQGALNEQYF. CDR3 sequence (DNA): TGTGCCAGCAGCATTGACCAGGGGGCGTTGAACGAGCAGTACTTC.

This clone appeared a few times. In DNA, the CDR3 is TGTGCCAGCAGCTTTGCCAGGGGGGCGTACGAGCAGTACTTC. Translated, it gives CASSFARGAYEQYF. The rearrangement links TRBV11-2 to TRBJ2-7, with a weak D call TRBD1 (7 bases). CDR3 size: 14 residues. V lost 3 bases and J lost 4, with 13 bases in between. Germline CDR1 and CDR2: SGHAT and FQNNGV.

The chain is built from TRBV27 and TRBJ1-2; no clear D. The CDR3 covers 13 residues. Germline assignment: CDR1 MNHEY and CDR2 SMNVEV (reference sequence). V lost 4 bases to trimming and J lost 10 bases, with 16 bases between them. The CDR3 DNA reads TGTGCCAGCAGTTCCGGACTCCTAATTGACTACACCTTC. Its protein product is CASSSGLLIDYTF.

The rearrangement uses TRBV9 and TRBJ2-1, with TRBD2 matching 14 bases. The trim removed 2 bases at V and 2 bases at J, leaving 0 bases unmatched. CDR1 and CDR2 from the germline V gene are SGDLS and YYNGEE. CDR3 length: 16 residues. The CDR3 DNA follows: TGTGCCAGCAGCGTGGGACTAGCGGGAGCCTACAATGAGCAGTTCTTC. As protein: CASSVGLAGAYNEQFF.

The J gene is TRBJ1-5, the V gene TRBV25-1, with D uncertain. This CDR3 has 14 amino acids. The germline V gene has CDR1 MGHDK and CDR2 SYGVNS. V dropped 1 base and J dropped 1 base, with 5 bases sitting between them. The CDR3 protein is CASSESGSNQPQHF. In DNA form, the CDR3 reads TGTGCCAGCAGTGAATCGGGAAGCAATCAGCCCCAGCATTTT.

The gene calls are TRBV7-9 and TRBJ2-7; D might be TRBD1 (6 bases). The CDR3 has 15 residues. Trimming took 2 bases from V and 1 from J, leaving 12 bases between them. Germline values: CDR1 SEHNR, CDR2 FQNEAQ (reference sequence). The CDR3 DNA follows: TGTGCCAGCAGCTTAAACAGGGTGGCTTCCTACGAGCAGTACTTC. This sequence encodes CASSLNRVASYEQYF.

The genes are TRBV25-1 and TRBJ1-1; weak D call: TRBD1 (6 bases). This CDR3 is built from 12 residues. Trimming took off 2 bases at V and 7 bases at J, with 8 bases between the two ends. Germline V lookup: CDR1 MGHDK, CDR2 SYGVNS. The CDR3: CASSEQGFEAFF. The CDR3 region has the DNA TGTGCCAGCAGTGAACAGGGGTTTGAAGCTTTCTTT. The full variable domain, rest sourced from reference TRBV25-1 and TRBJ1-1, is EADIYQTPRYLVIGTGKKITLECSQTMGHDKMYWYQQDPGMELHLIHYSYGVNSTEKGDLSSESTVSRIRTEHFPLTLESARPSHTSQYLCASSEQGFEAFFGQGTRLTVV.

The V gene is TRBV10-3, the J gene TRBJ2-5; a possible D gene is TRBD1 (6 bases). Trimming stripped 10 bases from V and 2 bases from J, with 20 bases between. This CDR3 is built from 15 residues. The V gene's germline CDR1 is ENHRY and CDR2 SYGVKD. The CDR3 sequence: CATALGAGVQETQYF. The CDR3 coding sequence is TGTGCCACCGCCCTCGGGGCAGGGGTACAAGAGACCCAGTACTTC.

This clone was seen a few times. The V gene is TRBV6-5, the J gene TRBJ1-5, with a tentative D call TRBD1 (6 bases). With 5 bases removed from V and 6 bases from J, the gap between germline ends came to 14 bases. Germline lookup yields CDR1 MNHEY and CDR2 SVGAGI. The CDR3 contains 14 residues. CDR3 region: CASSRQEFSQPQHF. CDR3 sequence (DNA): TGTGCCAGCAGTCGACAGGAGTTCAGTCAGCCCCAGCATTTT.

The chain couples TRBV2 to TRBJ1-2; tentative D call: TRBD1 (5 bases). V was trimmed by 1 base and J by 3 bases, leaving 12 bases between them. Germline CDR1 SNHLY, CDR2 FYNNEI. The CDR3 covers 15 residues. This CDR3 reads CASSEGGARDYGYTF. In DNA, the CDR3 is TGTGCCAGCAGTGAAGGCGGGGCCAGGGACTATGGCTACACCTTC.

The chain combines TRBV2 with TRBJ1-2; maybe TRBD1 (5 bases). Germline V gene sequence: CDR1 SNHLY, CDR2 FYNNEI. The CDR3 has 13 amino acids. Between the trimmed V and J ends, which lost 8 bases and 1 base, there was a span of 11 bases. The DNA of the CDR3 is TGTGCCAGCTCACAGGAGATTAACTATGGCTACACCTTC. Translation: CASSQEINYGYTF. The whole variable domain, remainder taken from reference TRBV2 and TRBJ1-2, is EPEVTQTPSHQVTQMGQEVILRCVPISNHLYFYWYRQILGQKVEFLVSFYNNEISEKSEIFDDQFSVERPDGSNFTLKIRSTKLEDSAMYFCASSQEINYGYTFGSGTRLTVV.

The chain uses TRBV27 and TRBJ2-7, with D perhaps matching TRBD2 (7 bases). Trimming removed 3 bases from V and 7 bases from J, with 13 bases in between. CDR1 and CDR2 from the germline V gene are MNHEY and SMNVEV (reference sequence). The CDR3 totals 13 residues. The CDR3 bases are TGTGCCAGCAGTTTGGCGGGGGCCGGGGAGCAGTACTTC. Translated, it gives CASSLAGAGEQYF.

V and J are TRBV27 and TRBJ1-2, with D perhaps TRBD1 (6 bases). V lost 3 bases and J 4 bases, leaving 24 bases between the germline ends. Looked up from germline, CDR1 is MNHEY and CDR2 is SMNVEV (reference sequence). The CDR3 loop spans 18 amino acids. The CDR3 DNA reads as TGTGCCAGCAGTTTTCTGACAGTTGGGACACCAGGGACCTATGGCTACACCTTC. It specifies CASSFLTVGTPGTYGYTF.

V usage is TRBV30 and J usage is TRBJ2-7; 11 bases fit TRBD2. The V segment lost 3 bases and the J segment 3 bases; nucleotides outside the gene matches: 13. This CDR3 has 17 amino acids. Germline V CDR1 and CDR2: GTSNPN, SVGIG (reference sequence). The CDR3 reads CAWSAGLAGGRGYEQYF. CDR3 sequence (DNA): TGTGCCTGGAGCGCGGGGCTAGCGGGAGGCCGTGGCTACGAGCAGTACTTC.

The chain recombines TRBV21-1 with TRBJ1-1; the DNA was not used to check the table's D call, TRBD1. TRBV21-1 is termed a pseudogene. This CDR3 is built from 14 residues. The CDR3, as DNA: TGTGCCAGCAATTACAGGGTGGGTAACACTGAAGCTTTCTTT. The encoded protein is CASNYRVGNTEAFF.

DNA for the CDR3: TGCGCCAGCAGCTTGGATACGGGCCAAGAGACCCAGTACTTC. Translating gives CASSLDTGQETQYF. The chain recombines TRBV5-1 with TRBJ2-5; D is ambiguous. This CDR3 is built from 14 residues. V lost 0 bases, J lost 1 base, and 7 bases lay in between. CDR1 is SGHRS and CDR2 is YFSETQ in the germline V gene.

This clone has a count of ten or more. The chain's CDR3 is CASSQEAGPAFF. The CDR3, as DNA: TGCGCCAGCAGCCAAGAAGCAGGCCCAGCTTTCTTT. The rearrangement links TRBV4-1 to TRBJ1-1; D is uncertain. CDR3 length equals 12 residues. Trimming cost V 0 bases and J 10 bases, with 9 bases left between them. Germline-derived CDR1 and CDR2 are MGHRA and YSYEKL.

The J gene is TRBJ1-2, the V gene TRBV7-2, with D perhaps TRBD1 (5 bases). CDR1 SGHTA and CDR2 FQGNSA come from the germline V gene. CDR3 length equals 16 residues. Trimming took off 4 bases at V and 6 bases at J, with 21 bases between the two ends. CDR3 sequence reads: CASSSTPDMGLHGYTF. For the CDR3, the DNA is TGTGCCAGCAGCTCGACACCCGACATGGGGCTTCATGGCTACACCTTC.